This TCR beta chain was retrieved from a study of T cells in Graves' hyperthyroidism and ophthalmopathy. Study-wide findings and caveats: In the blood, most expanded thyroid clonotypes above 0.001 appeared as well.

PBMCs were sourced from less than 13 ml fresh peripheral blood. This CDR3 region has 13 residues. The germline V and J ends were trimmed by 5 bases and 4 bases, with 9 bases remaining between them. Germline loops: CDR1 SGHVS, CDR2 FNYEAQ. What was amplified from RNA transcripts were TCR beta CDR3 regions. The TCR CDR3 was amplified in a first-round RT-PCR using the HTBI primer set. Using its own MiXCR run on the multiplex PCR reads, TCRdb lists one record per CDR3 protein. The table includes about 520,000 distinct CDR3 sequences, around 24% detected once. On this clonotype: Its antigen is unknown.

Sample: blood. This chain links TRBV7-6 with TRBJ1-3; tentative D call: TRBD1 (5 bases). This sequence originates from a woman in her twenties or thirties with Graves' ophthalmopathy. CDR3 sequence: CASSRRQGNTIYF. CDR3 nucleotide sequence: TGTGCCAGCAGCCGAAGACAGGGAAACACCATATATTTT.